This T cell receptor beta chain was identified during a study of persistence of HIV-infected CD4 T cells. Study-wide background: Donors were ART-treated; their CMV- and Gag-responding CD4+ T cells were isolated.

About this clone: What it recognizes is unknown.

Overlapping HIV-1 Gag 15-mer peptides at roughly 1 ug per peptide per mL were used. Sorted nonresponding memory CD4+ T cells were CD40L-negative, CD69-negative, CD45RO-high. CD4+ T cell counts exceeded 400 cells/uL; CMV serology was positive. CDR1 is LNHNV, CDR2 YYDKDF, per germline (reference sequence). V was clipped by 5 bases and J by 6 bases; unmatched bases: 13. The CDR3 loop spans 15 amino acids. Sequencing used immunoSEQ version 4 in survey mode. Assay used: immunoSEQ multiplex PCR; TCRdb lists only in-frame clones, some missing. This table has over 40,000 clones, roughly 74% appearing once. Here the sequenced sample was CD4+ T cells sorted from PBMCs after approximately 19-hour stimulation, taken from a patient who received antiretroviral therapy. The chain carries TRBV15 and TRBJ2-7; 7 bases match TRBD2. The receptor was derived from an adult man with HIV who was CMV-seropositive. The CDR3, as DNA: TGTGCCACCAGCCGTGGACTAGGTGTTTTAGGCGAGCAGTACTTC. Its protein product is CATSRGLGVLGEQYF. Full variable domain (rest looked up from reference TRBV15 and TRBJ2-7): DAMVIQNPRYQVTQFGKPVTLSCSQTLNHNVMYWYQQKSSQAPKLLFHYYDKDFNNEADTPDNFQSRRPNTSFCFLDIRSPGLGDTAMYLCATSRGLGVLGEQYFGPGTRLTVT.